Listed here are 9 T cell receptor beta chains from one sample, sequenced in a study of a mutant IDH1 vaccine in newly diagnosed glioma. Profiled with immunoSEQ multiplex PCR; TCRdb holds only in-frame clones, not every one. The repertoire holds approximately 16,000 clones, with around 95% as singletons. Stated time point: baseline, week 1 (first vaccination visit). Noted treatment: pre-vaccination baseline after standard-of-care therapy. Sequenced material: peripheral blood mononuclear cells (PBMCs), taken from a glioma patient treated with radiotherapy, temozolomide or both. The source of these receptors is a woman aged 18-29 years with glioma. Some clones in this sample may be carry-over from other donors' samples.

This sequence joins TRBV4-1 and TRBJ1-1; D may be TRBD1 (5 bases). CDR3 size: 16 residues. V shed 0 bases and J shed 9 bases, with 20 bases lying between them. Germline CDR1 MGHRA, CDR2 YSYEKL. In DNA form, the CDR3 reads TGCGCCAGCAGCCAAGAGGTTGCGGGGCAGGGTAGGAAAGCTTTCTTT. Protein product: CASSQEVAGQGRKAFF.

This clone appeared a single time. The CDR3 bases are TGTGCCAGCAGTTTGGACAGGGGGGACTATGGCTACACCTTC. As protein: CASSLDRGDYGYTF. The chain employs TRBV27 and TRBJ1-2; 10 positions agree with TRBD1. With 3 bases clipped from V and 3 bases from J, the junction kept 1 base outside the gene matches. The CDR3 length is 14 residues. Germline V gene lookup returns CDR1 MNHEY and CDR2 SMNVEV (reference sequence).

The chain uses TRBV29-1 and TRBJ1-3; 7 positions match TRBD1. The junction had 5 bases not matched to a gene; V was cut back by 7 bases and J by 2 bases. The germline V gene has CDR1 SQVTM and CDR2 ANQGSEA. CDR3 size: 13 residues. CDR3 protein: CSATGPAGNTIYF. In DNA form, the CDR3 reads TGCAGCGCGACAGGGCCTGCTGGAAACACCATATATTTT.

The chain uses TRBV5-4 and TRBJ2-3, with D perhaps TRBD1 or TRBD2 (5 bases each). The CDR3 has 15 residues. The V and J ends lost 3 bases and 2 bases respectively, with 13 bases between them. Germline-derived CDR1 and CDR2 are SGHNT and YYREEE (reference sequence). This chain's CDR3 is CASSSGRGPTDTQYF. In DNA form, the CDR3 reads TGTGCCAGCAGCTCGGGACGAGGGCCCACAGATACGCAGTATTTT.

The rearrangement joins TRBV11-2 to TRBJ1-4, with D unresolved. The V end lost 1 base, the J end lost 3 bases, and 6 bases lay between the germline ends. Per germline, CDR1 SGHAT and CDR2 FQNNGV. The CDR3 runs to 14 residues. The CDR3 DNA is TGTGCCAGCAGCTTAGCCGGGCCTAATGAAAAACTGTTTTTT. It is translated as CASSLAGPNEKLFF.

This chain uses TRBV2 with TRBJ2-7; D is unresolved. CDR3 length equals 11 residues. Germline CDR1 reads SNHLY; CDR2 reads FYNNEI. Trimming shortened V by 6 bases and J by 5 bases, and 8 bases separated the two germline ends. CDR3 in DNA: TGTGCCAGCAGGCGACTCCACGAGCAGTACTTC. Translating gives CASRRLHEQYF.

The chain has TRBV7-3 and TRBJ2-1; maybe TRBD1 (6 bases). The CDR3 consists of 15 residues. Per the germline V gene, CDR1 is SGHTA and CDR2 is FQGTGA. The V and J ends lost 4 bases and 2 bases respectively, with 12 bases between them. The CDR3 loop is CASSSGVLAYNEQFF. The CDR3 DNA is TGTGCCAGCAGCTCAGGGGTTTTGGCCTACAATGAGCAGTTCTTC.

The rearrangement uses TRBV5-6 and TRBJ1-6; 8 nucleotides line up with TRBD1. The CDR3 sequence is 17 residues long. Germline V lookup: CDR1 SGHDT, CDR2 YYEEEE. J lost 5 bases, V lost 4 bases, and 11 bases had no gene match. CDR3 in DNA: TGTGCCAGCAGCCGAACCCCAGGGGGCGCCGATAATTCACCCCTCCACTTT. It encodes CASSRTPGGADNSPLHF.

The rearrangement uses TRBV2 and TRBJ2-2; D is tentatively TRBD1 or TRBD2 (6 bases each). Germline CDR1 reads SNHLY; CDR2 reads FYNNEI. The CDR3 has 15 residues. With 4 bases removed from V and 7 bases from J, the gap between germline ends came to 16 bases. CDR3 amino acids: CASSAEGGRVGELFF. In nucleotides, the CDR3 is TGTGCCAGCAGTGCCGAGGGGGGTAGGGTCGGGGAGCTGTTTTTT.